The 27 T cell receptor beta chains in this list originate from one sample, sequenced in a study of regulatory T cells in long-lasting Graves disease. As for time point: persistent/refractory GD, antithyroid drugs over 5 years with positive TRAb. PBMC RNA served as the TCR library source. For TCR beta, libraries came from iRepertoire HTBI primers and Arm-PCR of CDR3 regions. TCRdb ran MiXCR on the multiplex PCR reads and lists one entry per CDR3 protein. The sample lists 600,000 to 850,000 distinct CDR3 sequences, around 30% occurring once. The specimen was peripheral blood mononuclear cells (PBMCs), collected when the disease was refractory, from a patient treated with antithyroid drugs. The receptors were gathered from a female donor with Graves disease.

This clonotype was observed at least ten times. This chain uses TRBV11-2 with TRBJ2-7; D remains ambiguous. The CDR3 sequence is 15 residues long. The V gene lost 0 bases and the J gene lost 6 bases, with 15 bases spanning the gap. The V gene's germline CDR1 is SGHAT and CDR2 FQNNGV. In DNA form, the CDR3 reads TGTGCCAGCAGCTTAGATCACCAGATGGCCGGCGAGCAGTACTTC. Its protein product is CASSLDHQMAGEQYF.

The chain has TRBV19 and TRBJ1-1; 9 nucleotides align to TRBD1. Germline CDR1 reads LNHDA; CDR2 reads SQIVND (reference sequence). The junction had 2 bases not matched to a gene; V was cut back by 3 bases and J by 3 bases. The CDR3 spans 14 residues. The CDR3 here is CASSITGGYTEAFF. For the CDR3, the DNA is TGTGCCAGTAGTATCACAGGGGGCTACACTGAAGCTTTCTTT.

V and J are TRBV28 and TRBJ1-5; D is possibly TRBD1 (5 bases). CDR1 is MDHEN, CDR2 SYDVKM, per germline. This CDR3 has 16 amino acids. V was shortened by 5 bases and J by 6 bases, with 20 bases between the two germline ends. CDR3: CASSPIRAGRVQPQHF. The CDR3 coding sequence is TGTGCCAGCAGTCCCATCAGGGCAGGGAGGGTTCAGCCCCAGCATTTT.

The chain couples TRBV3-1 to TRBJ2-7; TRBD2 aligns across 7 bases. V lost 3 bases, J lost 6 bases, and 11 bases stayed unmatched. This CDR3 is 15 amino acids long. The germline V gene encodes CDR1 LGHDT and CDR2 YNNKEL (reference sequence). CDR3 in amino acids: CASSHFPSGSGEQYF. CDR3 nucleotide sequence: TGTGCCAGCAGCCACTTCCCTAGCGGATCGGGCGAGCAGTACTTC.

This clonotype occurred a few times. The CDR3 protein is CASSRDQETQYF. In DNA form, the CDR3 reads TGTGCCTCGAGCCGGGATCAAGAGACCCAGTACTTC. The chain carries TRBV19 and TRBJ2-5; perhaps TRBD2 as D (5 bases). Trimming left V 11 bases short and J 2 bases short, with 12 bases between. CDR3 length equals 12 residues. Germline CDR1 LNHDA, CDR2 SQIVND (reference sequence).

This clonotype was counted between two and nine times. The CDR3 DNA is TGCGCCAGCAGCTTGGTCGGGGCTGGGACGGTCGATTCACCCCTCCACTTT. Translated, it gives CASSLVGAGTVDSPLHF. The rearrangement joins TRBV5-1 to TRBJ1-6, with TRBD1 as a possible D gene (5 bases). V dropped 0 bases and J dropped 8 bases, with 18 bases sitting between them. From germline, CDR1 is SGHRS and CDR2 YFSETQ. The CDR3 is 17 residues long.

The rearrangement joins TRBV5-1 to TRBJ2-7; 7 bases are a match to TRBD1. The V gene's germline CDR1 is SGHRS and CDR2 YFSETQ. Trimming took 1 base from V and 5 from J; bases not matched to a gene: 6. This CDR3 region has 14 residues. The CDR3 loop is CASSLLRGMDEQYF. For the CDR3, the DNA is TGCGCCAGCAGCTTGCTCAGGGGGATGGACGAGCAGTACTTC.

The chain uses TRBV19 and TRBJ1-4; 12 bases agree with TRBD1. This CDR3 spans 15 amino acids. V shed 6 bases, J shed 10 bases, and the junction held 9 bases outside the gene matches. Germline V gene lookup returns CDR1 LNHDA and CDR2 SQIVND (reference sequence). The CDR3 is CASRDPGTGGRKLFF. The CDR3 coding sequence is TGTGCCAGTAGGGACCCCGGGACAGGGGGCAGAAAACTGTTTTTT.

This clonotype was found a few times. The rearrangement links TRBV28 to TRBJ1-3; 8 nucleotides agree with TRBD1. The junction had 2 bases not matched to a gene; V was cut back by 5 bases and J by 2 bases. Germline V gene data show CDR1 as MDHEN and CDR2 as SYDVKM. This CDR3 has 14 residues. Here the CDR3 reads CASSPGGPGNTIYF. The CDR3 coding sequence is TGTGCCAGCAGTCCAGGGGGCCCTGGAAACACCATATATTTT.

This clonotype was observed a handful of times. V usage is TRBV20-1 and J usage is TRBJ2-5; TRBD2 matches at 7 bases. V was pared by 6 bases and J by 0 bases, with 10 bases of the junction left unmatched. Looked up from germline, CDR1 is DFQATT and CDR2 is SNEGSKA (reference sequence). CDR3 length: 15 amino acids. CDR3 nucleotides: TGCAGTGCCCATACGGCTAGCGGAAACCAAGAGACCCAGTACTTC. It yields the protein CSAHTASGNQETQYF.

This clonotype was observed at least ten times. The genes are TRBV12-3 or TRBV12-4 and TRBJ2-7; 8 nucleotides align to TRBD1. CDR3 size: 13 residues. Trimming at V came to 5 bases and at J to 2 bases, leaving 2 bases not matched to a gene. The CDR3 DNA is TGTGCCAGCAGTAGGACAGGGCCCTACGAGCAGTACTTC. As protein: CASSRTGPYEQYF.

This clonotype appeared many times. The V and J genes are TRBV12-3 or TRBV12-4 and TRBJ1-4; D unresolved. The V gene lost 3 bases and the J gene lost 0 bases, with 5 bases spanning the gap. This CDR3 spans 14 amino acids. This chain's CDR3 is CASSFLATNEKLFF. The CDR3 DNA reads TGTGCCAGCAGTTTTCTTGCAACTAATGAAAAACTGTTTTTT.

The chain combines TRBV27 with TRBJ1-2, with a tentative D call TRBD1 (5 bases). The CDR3 has 14 amino acids. In germline, CDR1 is MNHEY, CDR2 SMNVEV (reference sequence). Deletions cut 3 bases from V and 4 bases from J, with 12 bases between. The CDR3 is CASSFGGTSYGYTF. The CDR3, as DNA: TGTGCCAGCAGTTTTGGAGGGACTAGCTATGGCTACACCTTC.

This chain uses TRBV7-3 with TRBJ1-1; 7 bases fit TRBD1. Germline V gene lookup returns CDR1 SGHTA and CDR2 FQGTGA. V gave up 6 bases and J gave up 6 bases; unmatched junction bases: 10. The CDR3 sequence is 14 residues long. The CDR3 here is CASRLDRLAPEAFF. The CDR3 region has the DNA TGTGCCAGCAGACTGGACAGGCTCGCACCTGAAGCTTTCTTT.

V is TRBV29-1 and J is TRBJ1-2; D is ambiguous. The CDR3 extends over 12 amino acids. The germline CDR1 and CDR2 sequences are SQVTM and ANQGSEA. V lost 0 bases and J lost 8, with 10 bases in between. Here the CDR3 reads CSVEDHQLGYTF. CDR3 DNA sequence: TGCAGCGTTGAAGATCATCAGCTCGGCTACACCTTC.

This clonotype was recorded a few times. The chain couples TRBV7-2 to TRBJ2-7; 7 nucleotides line up with TRBD1. V was clipped by 1 base and J by 3 bases; unmatched bases: 3. CDR3 length: 14 amino acids. Germline CDR1 and CDR2: SGHTA and FQGNSA. CDR3 sequence (DNA): TGTGCCAGCAGCTTAGACAGGGGAGTCTACGAGCAGTACTTC. Translating it yields CASSLDRGVYEQYF.

Written as DNA, the CDR3 is TGTGCCAGCAGCCGGACACTGAGCTCCTACAATGAGCAGTTCTTC. Translated: CASSRTLSSYNEQFF. The chain recombines TRBV11-2 with TRBJ2-1; D might be TRBD1 (5 bases). Germline CDR1 SGHAT, CDR2 FQNNGV. Deletions cut 5 bases from V and 0 bases from J, with 11 bases between. The CDR3 length is 15 residues.

This clonotype was seen repeatedly, ten times or more. The chain is built from TRBV20-1 and TRBJ2-1; D is undetermined. Germline V gene sequence: CDR1 DFQATT, CDR2 SNEGSKA (reference sequence). V lost 0 bases to trimming and J lost 7 bases, with 16 bases between them. The CDR3 loop spans 15 amino acids. CDR3 nucleotides: TGCAGTGCTAGAGAGGGCGCTTCAGATTCGAATGAGCAGTTCTTC. It translates to CSAREGASDSNEQFF.

V usage is TRBV6-2 or TRBV6-3 and J usage is TRBJ2-7, with D perhaps matching TRBD2 (6 bases). Germline CDR1 reads MNHEY; CDR2 reads SVGEGT. V was trimmed by 5 bases and J by 0 bases, leaving 14 bases between them. The length of the CDR3 is 15 residues. The CDR3 DNA is TGTGCCAGCAGTGCCCCGGGGGTCCTCTCCTACGAGCAGTACTTC. It codes for CASSAPGVLSYEQYF.

This sequence joins TRBV11-2 and TRBJ2-7; D perhaps matches TRBD2 (6 bases). The CDR3 consists of 14 residues. V was shortened by 2 bases and J by 5 bases, with 13 bases between the two germline ends. The germline CDR1 and CDR2 sequences are SGHAT and FQNNGV. The CDR3: CASSLWVGGNEQYF. The CDR3 DNA sequence: TGTGCCAGCAGCTTATGGGTCGGGGGAAACGAGCAGTACTTC.

The chain joins TRBV14 to TRBJ1-2; D unclear. V dropped 1 base and J dropped 0 bases, with 15 bases sitting between them. The CDR3 contains 17 residues. Germline CDR1 is SGHDN and CDR2 is FVKESK. Here the CDR3 reads CASSQAHSSLPNYGYTF. Here the CDR3 DNA reads TGTGCCAGCAGCCAAGCACATTCCAGCCTTCCTAACTATGGCTACACCTTC.

This chain links TRBV7-3 with TRBJ1-5; 10 bases match TRBD1. The CDR3 has 19 residues. Germline CDR1 SGHTA, CDR2 FQGTGA. The V gene end was trimmed by 4 bases and the J gene end by 5 bases; junction bases not matched to a gene: 17. CDR3 residues: CASSSARDRGCFGHQPQHF. DNA for the CDR3: TGTGCCAGCAGCTCTGCCCGGGACAGGGGATGTTTTGGTCATCAGCCCCAGCATTTT.

The CDR3 DNA sequence: TGCAGCGTTGAACGGGTTACTAGCGGGAGGCGGGAGACCCAGTACTTC. It translates to CSVERVTSGRRETQYF. V usage is TRBV29-1 and J usage is TRBJ2-5, with 12 bases matching TRBD2. After removal of 2 bases from V and 5 bases from J, the junction contained 9 bases not matched to a gene. The CDR3 is 16 amino acids. Germline lookup yields CDR1 SQVTM and CDR2 ANQGSEA.

This clonotype was detected many times. The gene calls are TRBV7-6 and TRBJ2-7; 15 bases map to TRBD2. This CDR3 spans 15 amino acids. Germline loops: CDR1 SGHVS, CDR2 FNYEAQ. The V gene end was trimmed by 6 bases and the J gene end by 3 bases; junction bases not matched to a gene: 3. This chain's CDR3 is CASSGLAGGGYEQYF. The CDR3 DNA is TGTGCCAGCAGTGGACTAGCGGGAGGGGGCTACGAGCAGTACTTC.

The gene calls are TRBV10-3 and TRBJ2-7, with 7 bases fitting TRBD1. V was clipped by 6 bases and J by 1 base; unmatched bases: 3. CDR3 length equals 13 residues. The germline gives CDR1 ENHRY, CDR2 SYGVKD. The CDR3 DNA reads TGTGCCATCAGGAGGGGGCAGTCCTACGAGCAGTACTTC. Translation gives CAIRRGQSYEQYF.

This clonotype was picked up a small number of times. This rearrangement joins TRBV29-1 to TRBJ1-5, with D unresolved. This CDR3 contains 14 residues. Germline CDR1 is SQVTM and CDR2 is ANQGSEA. The ends were cut back, 6 bases at V and 2 bases at J, with 14 bases in the middle. CDR3 bases: TGCAGCGTCGAGACGGGTGCGGGCAATCAGCCCCAGCATTTT. It specifies CSVETGAGNQPQHF.

The rearrangement links TRBV11-2 to TRBJ1-1; TRBD1 might be the D (6 bases). The CDR3 extends over 15 amino acids. The ends were cut back, 5 bases at V and 4 bases at J, with 17 bases in the middle. Germline CDR1 and CDR2: SGHAT and FQNNGV. The CDR3 region has the DNA TGTGCCAGCAGCGGCTTTCAGGGGATCGCCACTGAAGCTTTCTTT. The encoded protein is CASSGFQGIATEAFF.